This T cell receptor beta chain came from a study of T cells in Graves' hyperthyroidism and ophthalmopathy. General study points: Most thyroid clonotypes that were expanded above 0.001 also turned up in blood. Model predictions of ophthalmopathy came a median roughly 6.4 months before onset.

Concerning this clonotype itself: Its target is unknown.

Graves' hyperthyroidism was deemed stable given no ophthalmopathy progression within 18 months. Hyperthyroidism patients were newly diagnosed, had disease duration under 2 months, and were aged 18 to 65 years. Amplification targeted TCR beta CDR3 regions from RNA transcripts. HTBI primers were used for first-round RT-PCR of the TCR CDR3. One entry per CDR3 protein, called by TCRdb with MiXCR from the multiplex PCR reads. The table lists roughly 700,000 distinct CDR3 sequences, around 13% of them singletons. The sequenced material came from blood. The receptor was isolated from a woman aged 18-29 years with Graves' hyperthyroidism.

CDR3 bases: TGTGCCAGCAGCAACAAATTCGGGGCGGGATTGAGCTCCTACGAGCAGTACTTC. As protein: CASSNKFGAGLSSYEQYF. The gene calls are TRBV14 and TRBJ2-7, with D perhaps TRBD2 (6 bases). The germline CDR1 and CDR2 sequences are SGHDN and FVKESK. The V and J ends lost 5 bases and 0 bases respectively, with 23 bases between them. The CDR3 length is 18 residues.